A single sample gave rise to the 24 T cell receptor beta chains below, sequenced in a study of blood T cell repertoires in COVID-19. Using immunoSEQ multiplex PCR, the repertoire was profiled, and TCRdb retains in-frame clones only, with some absent. Of around 140,000 clones in the sample, over 70% were seen once. Sequencing used peripheral blood. The receptors were gathered from a woman between 45 and 65 years old with acute or convalescent COVID-19.

This clone is labeled medium-sized (0.01 to 0.1%). The chain couples TRBV27 to TRBJ2-3, with TRBD1 matching 7 bases. Germline assignment: CDR1 MNHEY and CDR2 SMNVEV (reference sequence). The V gene end was trimmed by 4 bases and the J gene end by 6 bases; junction bases not matched to a gene: 7. There are 14 residues in the CDR3. CDR3 DNA: TGTGCCAGCAGTTCCCGGGACAGCCTGGATACGCAGTATTTT. Protein sequence: CASSSRDSLDTQYF.

This clone was seen a handful of times. The chain couples TRBV13 to TRBJ1-1; D unclear. Germline V gene lookup returns CDR1 PRHDT and CDR2 FYEKMQ (reference sequence). The ends were cut back, 4 bases at V and 6 bases at J, with 12 bases in the middle. This CDR3 has 13 amino acids. The CDR3 loop is CASSSAAVAEAFF. CDR3 bases: TGTGCCAGCAGCTCCGCAGCGGTTGCTGAAGCTTTCTTT.

The V gene is TRBV6-5, the J gene TRBJ2-1, with TRBD2 as a possible D gene (6 bases). V lost 5 bases and J lost 9, with 14 bases in between. The CDR3 runs 13 residues. Germline V gives CDR1 MNHEY, CDR2 SVGAGI. CDR3 residues: CASSLTRGGEQFF. In DNA form, the CDR3 reads TGTGCCAGCAGTCTTACACGGGGAGGTGAGCAGTTCTTC.

V usage is TRBV27 and J usage is TRBJ2-3, with TRBD2 as a possible D gene (6 bases). This CDR3 has 13 residues. Germline V gene sequence: CDR1 MNHEY, CDR2 SMNVEV (reference sequence). V lost 6 bases to trimming and J lost 9 bases, with 16 bases between them. The CDR3 bases are TGTGCCAGCAGCCTGACCCCCCGGGGGACGCAGTATTTT. It encodes CASSLTPRGTQYF.

The chain has TRBV5-1 and TRBJ2-5, with D perhaps TRBD2 (6 bases). From germline, CDR1 is SGHRS and CDR2 YFSETQ. V was clipped by 4 bases and J by 2 bases, with 12 bases between them. This CDR3 has 14 residues. This CDR3 reads CASSLPRGQETQYF. Written as DNA, the CDR3 is TGCGCCAGCAGCCTGCCCCGGGGGCAAGAGACCCAGTACTTC.

The chain joins TRBV5-1 to TRBJ2-7, with 9 nucleotides matching TRBD1. After removal of 0 bases from V and 0 bases from J, the junction contained 1 base not matched to a gene. CDR3 length: 15 amino acids. Germline values: CDR1 SGHRS, CDR2 YFSETQ. In DNA, the CDR3 is TGCGCCAGCAGCTTGGGACAGGGGGTCTCCTACGAGCAGTACTTC. It is translated as CASSLGQGVSYEQYF. Based on the CDR3 plus reference TRBV5-1 and TRBJ2-7, the full variable domain is KAGVTQTPRYLIKTRGQQVTLSCSPISGHRSVSWYQQTPGQGLQFLFEYFSETQRNKGNFPGRFSGRQFSNSRSEMNVSTLELGDSALYLCASSLGQGVSYEQYFGPGTRLTVT.

The V gene is TRBV5-6, the J gene TRBJ2-5; 10 bases are shared with TRBD2. V lost 3 bases to trimming and J lost 1 base; unmatched junction nucleotides: 6. There are 16 residues in the CDR3. The germline V gene has CDR1 SGHDT and CDR2 YYEEEE. DNA for the CDR3: TGTGCCAGCAGCTGGAAACTAGCGGGGAGCCAAGAGACCCAGTACTTC. Protein sequence: CASSWKLAGSQETQYF. Together with reference TRBV5-6 and TRBJ2-5, the CDR3 gives the full variable domain: DAGVTQSPTHLIKTRGQQVTLRCSPKSGHDTVSWYQQALGQGPQFIFQYYEEEERQRGNFPDRFSGHQFPNYSSELNVNALLLGDSALYLCASSWKLAGSQETQYFGPGTRLLVL.

The chain joins TRBV18 to TRBJ1-1; D gene ambiguous. Per germline, CDR1 KGHSH and CDR2 LQKENI. The V end was cut by 3 bases, the J end by 3 bases, with 8 bases between. The CDR3 extends over 13 amino acids. CDR3 sequence reads: CASSPSTDTEAFF. The CDR3 region has the DNA TGTGCCAGCTCACCCTCTACGGACACTGAAGCTTTCTTT.

This rearrangement joins TRBV18 to TRBJ1-6, with TRBD1 matching 8 bases. The CDR3 covers 15 residues. CDR1 and CDR2 (germline): KGHSH, LQKENI. V lost 2 bases, J lost 10 bases, and 7 bases stayed unmatched. The CDR3 sequence is CASSPTTGEVSPLHF. CDR3 nucleotide sequence: TGTGCCAGCTCACCAACGACAGGGGAAGTCTCACCCCTCCACTTT. The variable domain in full, with the rest retrieved from reference TRBV18 and TRBJ1-6, is NAGVMQNPRHLVRRRGQEARLRCSPMKGHSHVYWYRQLPEEGLKFMVYLQKENIIDESGMPKERFSAEFPKEGPSILRIQQVVRGDSAAYFCASSPTTGEVSPLHFGNGTRLTVT.

CDR3: CATSDSGTGGTPEAFF. The CDR3 nucleotides read TGTGCCACCAGTGACTCCGGGACAGGGGGGACCCCTGAAGCTTTCTTT. The rearrangement links TRBV24-1 to TRBJ1-1; TRBD1 aligns across 11 bases. The germline CDR1 and CDR2 sequences are KGHDR and SFDVKD. This CDR3 contains 16 residues. Unmatched junction bases numbered 9, after V lost 4 bases and J lost 6 bases.

This clone was picked up one time. The chain recombines TRBV7-9 with TRBJ2-5, with TRBD2 identical over 8 bases. Unmatched junction bases numbered 7, after V lost 0 bases and J lost 1 base. The CDR3 runs 17 residues. The germline CDR1 and CDR2 sequences are SEHNR and FQNEAQ (reference sequence). CDR3 nucleotides: TGTGCCAGCAGCTTAGCAGGCGGGGGGTATATCCAAGAGACCCAGTACTTC. Translating gives CASSLAGGGYIQETQYF. The entire variable domain, with the rest obtained from reference TRBV7-9 and TRBJ2-5, is as follows: DTGVSQNPRHKITKRGQNVTFRCDPISEHNRLYWYRQTLGQGPEFLTYFQNEAQLEKSRLLSDRFSAERPKGSFSTLEIQRTEQGDSAMYLCASSLAGGGYIQETQYFGPGTRLLVL.

This chain joins TRBV9 and TRBJ2-3, with 8 bases that match TRBD1. Germline V gives CDR1 SGDLS, CDR2 YYNGEE. Trimming took 3 bases from V and 6 from J; bases not matched to a gene: 12. The CDR3 sequence is 16 residues long. The CDR3 here is CASSGGQVVYGDTQYF. CDR3 coding DNA: TGTGCCAGCAGCGGGGGACAGGTTGTATATGGGGATACGCAGTATTTT.

The chain couples TRBV19 to TRBJ2-5, with 11 bases fitting TRBD2. Trimming cost V 7 bases and J 2 bases; bases outside gene matches: 6. Germline CDR1 and CDR2: LNHDA and SQIVND (reference sequence). CDR3 length: 15 residues. CDR3 nucleotides: TGTGCCAGTACCGCCGGGACTAGCGGACAAGAGACCCAGTACTTC. It translates to CASTAGTSGQETQYF.

The chain is built from TRBV19 and TRBJ1-4; 8 nucleotides agree with TRBD1. The CDR3 runs 13 residues. Losses at the gene ends were 3 bases for V and 8 bases for J; bases not matched to a gene: 2. Germline CDR1 and CDR2: LNHDA and SQIVND (reference sequence). CDR3 DNA: TGTGCCAGTAGTATGGACAGGGAGGAAAAACTGTTTTTT. Translating it yields CASSMDREEKLFF.

J is TRBJ2-1 and V is TRBV6-6; 7 bases match TRBD2. Germline V gives CDR1 MNHNY, CDR2 SVGAGI (reference sequence). Germline trimming cut 3 bases from V and 10 bases from J; bases unmatched to any gene: 9. This CDR3 is built from 14 residues. The CDR3 region is CASSYSAGTMEQFF. DNA of the CDR3: TGTGCCAGCAGTTATAGTGCGGGGACTATGGAGCAGTTCTTC.

The chain has TRBV18 and TRBJ1-1, with TRBD1 matching 10 bases. In germline, CDR1 is KGHSH, CDR2 LQKENI. CDR3 length: 16 residues. After removal of 3 bases from V and 7 bases from J, the junction contained 11 bases not matched to a gene. The CDR3 DNA reads as TGTGCCAGCTCACCGATAGGACAGGGGGGGCAGGATGAAGCTTTCTTT. Protein: CASSPIGQGGQDEAFF. The full variable domain, with the rest looked up from reference TRBV18 and TRBJ1-1, is NAGVMQNPRHLVRRRGQEARLRCSPMKGHSHVYWYRQLPEEGLKFMVYLQKENIIDESGMPKERFSAEFPKEGPSILRIQQVVRGDSAAYFCASSPIGQGGQDEAFFGQGTRLTVV.

The chain uses TRBV1 and TRBJ2-7; the DNA was not compared with TRBD2, the D call given in the table. TRBV1 is given as a pseudogene. This CDR3 contains 14 residues. The CDR3 DNA follows: TGCACCAGCAACGGACTAGCGGGAGGTTACGAGCAGTACTTC. Its protein product is CTSNGLAGGYEQYF.

The chain joins TRBV19 to TRBJ2-1; D uncertain. Trimming stripped 2 bases from V and 7 bases from J, with 3 bases between. This CDR3 spans 11 amino acids. Germline CDR1 LNHDA, CDR2 SQIVND (reference sequence). CDR3 amino acids: CASSILNEQFF. CDR3 bases: TGTGCCAGTAGTATACTGAATGAGCAGTTCTTC. Based on the CDR3 plus reference TRBV19 and TRBJ2-1, the full variable domain is DGGITQSPKYLFRKEGQNVTLSCEQNLNHDAMYWYRQDPGQGLRLIYYSQIVNDFQKGDIAEGYSVSREKKESFPLTVTSAQKNPTAFYLCASSILNEQFFGPGTRLTVL.

The V and J genes are TRBV6-6 and TRBJ1-5; D remains unclear. V lost 6 bases, J lost 6 bases, and 12 bases lay in between. CDR1 MNHNY and CDR2 SVGAGI come from the germline V gene (reference sequence). The CDR3 is 13 amino acids. The CDR3 is CASSLDGLQPQHF. DNA of the CDR3: TGTGCCAGCAGCCTGGACGGACTTCAGCCCCAGCATTTT.

This clone was recorded only once. The chain is built from TRBV6-5 and TRBJ1-1; D might be TRBD1 (5 bases). The CDR3 runs 15 residues. Germline-derived CDR1 and CDR2 are MNHEY and SVGAGI. V shed 6 bases and J shed 0 bases, with 14 bases lying between them. The CDR3 DNA reads TGTGCCAGCAGGGGGCTCAACAGTATGAACACTGAAGCTTTCTTT. It encodes CASRGLNSMNTEAFF.

V gene TRBV5-4 combines with J gene TRBJ2-1; D perhaps matches TRBD2 (7 bases). Looked up from germline, CDR1 is SGHNT and CDR2 is YYREEE (reference sequence). The ends were cut back, 4 bases at V and 7 bases at J, with 15 bases in the middle. The CDR3 covers 14 residues. This CDR3 is CASSPGGPGNEQFF. The DNA for the CDR3 is TGTGCCAGCAGCCCCGGGGGGCCTGGGAATGAGCAGTTCTTC.

This rearrangement joins TRBV7-8 to TRBJ2-3; maybe TRBD1 (6 bases). V was clipped by 1 base and J by 0 bases, with 14 bases between them. Germline V gene sequence: CDR1 SGHVS, CDR2 FQNEAQ. This CDR3 comprises 17 residues. CDR3 residues: CASSLVRTVTSTDTQYF. As DNA, the CDR3 is TGTGCCAGCAGCTTAGTCCGGACAGTAACTAGCACAGATACGCAGTATTTT.

The chain is built from TRBV6-6 and TRBJ2-3; TRBD2 might be the D (6 bases). The CDR3 is 14 residues long. Between the trimmed V and J ends, which lost 8 bases and 3 bases, there was a span of 15 bases. From germline, CDR1 is MNHNY and CDR2 SVGAGI (reference sequence). CDR3 amino acids: CASAPSGGTDTQYF. Written as DNA, the CDR3 is TGTGCCAGCGCCCCTTCAGGAGGGACAGATACGCAGTATTTT.

The V gene is TRBV7-9, the J gene TRBJ1-5; TRBD1 might be the D (6 bases). This CDR3 region has 15 residues. Germline loops: CDR1 SEHNR, CDR2 FQNEAQ (reference sequence). V lost 5 bases to trimming and J lost 3 bases, with 14 bases between them. The CDR3 region is CASSPTQGSNQPQHF. The CDR3 DNA reads TGTGCCAGCAGCCCCACCCAGGGGTCCAATCAGCCCCAGCATTTT.